Following are 4 T cell receptor beta chains from one sample sequenced in a study of T cell responses to AZD1222 COVID-19 vaccine. Clones were sequenced by immunoSEQ multiplex PCR, and TCRdb holds only the in-frame ones, with some missing. Found here are 100,000 to 110,000 clones, about 87% of them singletons; the top ten hold under 2%. The material was peripheral blood, obtained on day 0 of AZD1222 vaccination. The receptors were sampled from an adult in good health.

This clone was recorded only once. V and J are TRBV2 and TRBJ2-7; possible D gene TRBD2, 5 bases. The CDR3 totals 12 residues. V lost 6 bases, J lost 3 bases, and 9 bases lay in between. In germline, CDR1 is SNHLY, CDR2 FYNNEI. The DNA for the CDR3 is TGTGCCAGCAGCTTTAGCGACTACGAGCAGTACTTC. Its translation is CASSFSDYEQYF.

The rearrangement links TRBV3-1 (or the pseudogene TRBV3-2) to TRBJ2-7; 7 nucleotides agree with TRBD2. This CDR3 is built from 14 residues. V shed 0 bases and J 4 bases; nucleotides not matched to a gene: 3. From germline, CDR1 is LGHDT and CDR2 YNNKEL (reference sequence). The CDR3 reads CASSQDSSGYEQYF. CDR3 bases: TGTGCCAGCAGCCAAGACTCTAGCGGATACGAGCAGTACTTC.

For this clone: Other DNA sequences in the same sample also yield this CDR3. The chain employs TRBV7-2 and TRBJ2-7; 9 bases map to TRBD2. The CDR3 length is 15 residues. V was pared by 1 base and J by 1 base, with 2 bases of the junction left unmatched. Germline V CDR1 and CDR2: SGHTA, FQGNSA. The CDR3 sequence: CASSLGLAGSYEQYF. The CDR3 nucleotides are TGTGCCAGCAGCTTAGGGCTAGCGGGGTCCTACGAGCAGTACTTC.

The V and J genes are TRBV27 and TRBJ1-5; 7 bases agree with TRBD1. Germline CDR1 MNHEY, CDR2 SMNVEV (reference sequence). The CDR3 totals 18 residues. The V and J ends lost 2 bases and 3 bases, in that order; junction bases with no gene match: 13. CDR3 bases: TGTGCCAGCAGTTTAAGGGGGAGGGGGCGCGGCAACAATCAGCCCCAGCATTTT. Protein sequence: CASSLRGRGRGNNQPQHF.